This T cell receptor (beta chain) was observed in a study of radiation and T cells in renal cell carcinoma. The overall study: Nephrectomy followed 15 Gy stereotactic body radiation by 4 weeks.

Here immunoSEQ multiplex PCR was the method, and the copy in TCRdb shows in-frame clones only, minus some. The repertoire has some 110,000 clones, approximately 82% of them found once; the top ten carry about 2.9%. Time point of the sample: baseline pretreatment blood. Indicated treatment: 15 Gy SBRT to primary tumor, nephrectomy 4 weeks later. After SBRT, blood was collected at 2 and 4 weeks, plus baseline. V lost 1 base, J lost 2 bases, and 4 bases stayed unmatched. CDR1 is SEHNR and CDR2 is FQNEAQ in the germline V gene (reference sequence). The CDR3 loop spans 16 amino acids. Study-level points and caveats: In blood, top tumor clones expanded by 2 weeks, shrinking by 4.

This clone was observed once. Its target is not known. This clonotype originated in an older woman with renal cell carcinoma. The sequenced sample was blood, obtained from a patient whose treatment included radiotherapy and nephrectomy. The V call is TRBV7-9, the J call TRBJ2-7; 11 nucleotides agree with TRBD2. CDR3 region: CASSLGPGLAAYEQYF. The DNA for the CDR3 is TGTGCCAGCAGCTTAGGACCGGGACTAGCGGCCTACGAGCAGTACTTC.